This TCR beta chain originates from a study of brain T cells in children with intractable seizures. Study results and limitations: Absence of clones before surgery may stem from lower sequencing depth. Patients' HCMV serostatus was unknown; virus specificity rests on CDR3 similarity alone.

CDR1 is SGHTA, CDR2 FQGTGA, per germline. The CDR3 has 14 residues. V trimming: 5 bases; J trimming: 1 base; junction bases outside the gene matches: 3. The repertoire was sequenced with immunoSEQ multiplex PCR; TCRdb's copy has only in-frame clones and lacks some. Among around 340,000 clones listed, approximately 93% were seen once. Comments on this clone: Its specificity is not known.

Time point reported: blood from clinic visit 5 months post-surgery; TSC patient then seizure free. Only cases whose brain tissue showed the highest T cell transcript signatures were sequenced. Before surgery, patients took at least one anti-epileptic drug. Sequences were derived from peripheral blood, sampled 4 to 5 months after surgery. J is TRBJ2-3 and V is TRBV7-3, with 7 nucleotides matching TRBD2. This receptor was identified in a boy younger than two with tuberous sclerosis and intractable seizures. CDR3 region: CASSHSGGTDTQYF. CDR3 nucleotides: TGTGCCAGCAGCCACAGCGGGGGCACAGATACGCAGTATTTT.